This T cell receptor beta chain was captured in a study of cytomegalovirus exposure and HLA in healthy donors. This clone was seen more than once but under ten times. Its antigen remains unknown. The CDR3 extends over 14 amino acids. CDR1 and CDR2 from the germline V gene are LNHNV and YYDKDF (reference sequence). Trimming removed 3 bases from V and 4 bases from J, with 11 bases in between. PCR primers comprised 60 Vbeta and 13 Jbeta primers. Only in-frame clones appear in the TCRdb table, and some are missing; sequencing was by immunoSEQ multiplex PCR. Of roughly 160,000 clones listed, more than 65% were seen once; the top ten hold 0.95% to 1.5%. General study points: With later analysis, a missense DCLRE1C variant became linked to TCR beta V- and J-gene trimming.

This sequence joins TRBV15 and TRBJ2-3; D may be TRBD1 (5 bases). The TCR was taken from a woman aged 50 to 60 in good health and CMV-seronegative. Source material: PBMCs. The CDR3 protein is CATSRFRESDTQYF. The DNA for the CDR3 is TGTGCCACCAGCAGGTTCAGGGAATCAGATACGCAGTATTTT.